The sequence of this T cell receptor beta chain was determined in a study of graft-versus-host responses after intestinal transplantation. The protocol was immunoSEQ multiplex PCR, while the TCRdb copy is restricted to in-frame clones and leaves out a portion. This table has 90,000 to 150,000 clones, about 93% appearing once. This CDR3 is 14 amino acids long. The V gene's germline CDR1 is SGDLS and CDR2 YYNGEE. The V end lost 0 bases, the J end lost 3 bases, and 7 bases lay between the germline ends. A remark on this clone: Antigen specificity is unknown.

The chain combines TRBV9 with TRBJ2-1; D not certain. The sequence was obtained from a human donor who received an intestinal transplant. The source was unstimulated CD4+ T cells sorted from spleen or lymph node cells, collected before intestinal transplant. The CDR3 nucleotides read TGTGCCAGCAGCGTAGCCGGGCTCTACAATGAGCAGTTCTTC. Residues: CASSVAGLYNEQFF.